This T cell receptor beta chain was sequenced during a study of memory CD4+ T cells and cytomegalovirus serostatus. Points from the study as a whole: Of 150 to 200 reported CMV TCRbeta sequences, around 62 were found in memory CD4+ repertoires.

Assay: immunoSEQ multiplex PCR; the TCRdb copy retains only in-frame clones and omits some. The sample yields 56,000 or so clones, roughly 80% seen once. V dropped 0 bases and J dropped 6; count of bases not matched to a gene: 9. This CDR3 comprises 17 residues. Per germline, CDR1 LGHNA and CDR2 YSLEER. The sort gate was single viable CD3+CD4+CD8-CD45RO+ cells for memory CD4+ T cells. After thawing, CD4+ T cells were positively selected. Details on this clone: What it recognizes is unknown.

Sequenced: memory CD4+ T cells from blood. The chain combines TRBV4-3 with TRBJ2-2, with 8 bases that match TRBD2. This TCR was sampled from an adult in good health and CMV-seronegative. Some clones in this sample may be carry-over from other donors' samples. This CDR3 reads CASSQDPAAGVAGELFF. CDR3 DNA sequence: TGCGCCAGCAGCCAAGATCCCGCAGCGGGAGTAGCCGGGGAGCTGTTTTTT.